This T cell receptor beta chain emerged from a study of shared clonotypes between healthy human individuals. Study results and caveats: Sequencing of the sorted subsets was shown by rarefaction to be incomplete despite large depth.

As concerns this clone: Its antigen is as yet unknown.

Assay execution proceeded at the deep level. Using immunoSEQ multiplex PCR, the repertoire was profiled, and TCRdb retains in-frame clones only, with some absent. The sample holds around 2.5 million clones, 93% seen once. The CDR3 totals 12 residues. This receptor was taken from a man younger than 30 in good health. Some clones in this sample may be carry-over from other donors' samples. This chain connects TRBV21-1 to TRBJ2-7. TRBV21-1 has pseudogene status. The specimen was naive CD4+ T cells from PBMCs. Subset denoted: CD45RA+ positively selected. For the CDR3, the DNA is TGTGCCAGCAGCTCTCTCGGAAACGAGCAGTACTTC. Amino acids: CASSSLGNEQYF.